The clone carrying this TCR beta chain has a single count. These data are taken from a study of cytomegalovirus exposure and HLA in healthy donors. J gave up 3 bases and V 0 bases, and 2 bases lay outside the gene matches. Germline-derived CDR1 and CDR2 are SGHDT and YYEEEE. CDR3 length equals 16 residues. TCRdb's table, derived via immunoSEQ multiplex PCR, lists solely in-frame clones and lacks some. This table holds about 330,000 clones, 70% to 90% found once. The chain joins TRBV5-6 to TRBJ2-1; TRBD2 aligns across 11 bases. This clonotype originated in a woman between 18 and 30 years old in good health and CMV-seronegative. Sequenced: PBMCs. Here the CDR3 reads CASSLEGTSGYNEQFF. In DNA, the CDR3 is TGTGCCAGCAGCTTGGAGGGGACTAGCGGCTACAATGAGCAGTTCTTC. Combining the CDR3 with reference TRBV5-6 and TRBJ2-1 gives the whole variable domain DAGVTQSPTHLIKTRGQQVTLRCSPKSGHDTVSWYQQALGQGPQFIFQYYEEEERQRGNFPDRFSGHQFPNYSSELNVNALLLGDSALYLCASSLEGTSGYNEQFFGPGTRLTVL.